Listed here is a single T cell receptor beta chain. Its target is not known. The data belong to a study of identical twins. The CDR3 extends over 17 amino acids. Trimming cost V 0 bases and J 5 bases, with 20 bases left between them. Germline loops: CDR1 SGHRS, CDR2 YFSETQ. Study results and caveats: Conclusions leaned on cross-sectional statistical analysis and did not track the same donors over time. Partly confounded zero-insertion analyses could result from invariant MAIT and iNKT cells.

cDNA carried unique molecular identifiers, and a universal primer site was added by template switching. MiXCR, applied by TCRdb to the 5' RACE reads, yields one record per CDR3 protein. The sample lists 650,000 to 800,000 distinct CDR3 sequences, around 8.6% occurring once. In addition, the sample was reused for a study of yellow fever vaccine responses in identical twins.

Sample: PBMCs. This clonotype was sampled from a woman between 18 and 30 years old in good health. The rearrangement joins TRBV5-1 to TRBJ2-5; D possibly corresponds to TRBD2 (6 bases). The CDR3 DNA sequence: TGCGCCAGCAGCTTGGCCTCGGCAGGAGGGGTTGGGGAGACCCAGTACTTC. This encodes CASSLASAGGVGETQYF. Variable domain in full (rest from reference TRBV5-1 and TRBJ2-5): KAGVTQTPRYLIKTRGQQVTLSCSPISGHRSVSWYQQTPGQGLQFLFEYFSETQRNKGNFPGRFSGRQFSNSRSEMNVSTLELGDSALYLCASSLASAGGVGETQYFGPGTRLLVL.